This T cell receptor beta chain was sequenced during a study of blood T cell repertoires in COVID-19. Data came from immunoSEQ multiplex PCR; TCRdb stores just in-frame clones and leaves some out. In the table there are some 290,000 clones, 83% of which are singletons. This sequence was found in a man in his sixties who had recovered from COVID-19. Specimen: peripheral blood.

The CDR3 sequence: CASRNRDRASADTQYF. The CDR3, as DNA: TGTGCCAGCAGAAACCGGGACAGGGCAAGCGCAGATACGCAGTATTTT. This chain connects TRBV6-6 to TRBJ2-3; 9 bases map to TRBD1. Unmatched junction bases numbered 11, after V lost 6 bases and J lost 4 bases. Germline CDR1 is MNHNY and CDR2 is SVGAGI (reference sequence). The CDR3 extends over 16 amino acids.